One T cell receptor (beta chain) is described in this entry. Its antigen remains unidentified. This sample is drawn from a study of lymphopenia after photon versus proton radiotherapy. The study, taken as a whole, reports: After the lymphocyte nadir, photon-treated repertoires showed oligoclonal expansion, especially of CD8+ Temra cells. Relative stability marked proton patients; photon patients lost diversity and naive cells.

Germline V gene data show CDR1 as SEHNR and CDR2 as FQNEAQ (reference sequence). The CDR3 loop spans 16 amino acids. After removal of 4 bases from V and 0 bases from J, the junction contained 5 bases not matched to a gene. Only in-frame clones appear in the TCRdb table, and some are missing; sequencing was by immunoSEQ multiplex PCR. Here the sample spans 25,000 to 35,000 clones, 80% to 90% being singletons. This specimen was peripheral blood, taken from a patient treated with proton-based radiotherapy. The V gene is TRBV7-9, the J gene TRBJ1-4; 7 nucleotides agree with TRBD1. This clonotype was sampled from a woman aged 70-85 years with pancreatic cancer. Some clones in this sample may be carry-over from other donors' samples. CDR3 protein: CASSSDRRATNEKLFF. The CDR3, as DNA: TGTGCCAGCAGCTCGGACAGGAGAGCAACTAATGAAAAACTGTTTTTT.